The rows below give T cell receptor beta chains drawn from one sample of a study of shared clonotypes between healthy human individuals. Repertoires were generated with immunoSEQ multiplex PCR, while TCRdb's copy carries only in-frame clones and drops some. Among around 1.1 million clones, roughly 74% were seen once, and the ten largest hold 0.6% to 0.75%. Sequencing was carried out using memory CD4+ T cells from PBMCs. All receptors come from a young man in good health. Some clones in this sample may be carry-over from other donors' samples. CDR3s include the opening cysteine and the closing phenylalanine or tryptophan.

v_call cdr3_aa
TRBV27 CASSTLGRGGSRPETDTQYF
TRBV9 CASSVGQADTQYF
TRBV7-9 CASSSRAIEETQYF
TRBV7-2 CASSLEGQGKPPYEQYF
TRBV2 CASSGDSAQPQHF
TRBV9 CASSVTSGEWETQYF
TRBV2 CASSDDRTNTEAFF
TRBV7-2 CASSPLTSGETQYF
TRBV28 CASSLSSDRPYGYTF
TRBV28 CASSFPQGRLEAFF
TRBV19 CASSAGTGAYEQYF
TRBV5-1 CASSPGQARDYGYTF
TRBV5-1 CASSSTSGRNTQYF
TRBV18 CASSRTQGAVKNIQYF
TRBV27 CASSTYRAGQPQHF
TRBV6-5 CASSSGQGDTDTQYF
TRBV2 CASRRGQGTMNTEAFF